This T cell receptor (beta chain) derives from a study of PD-L1 blockade in urothelial cancer. Germline-derived CDR1 and CDR2 are MNHEY and SMNVEV (reference sequence). V was clipped by 5 bases and J by 4 bases, with 11 bases between them. CDR3 length equals 13 residues. Time point specified: pretreatment peripheral blood. Clones were read by immunoSEQ multiplex PCR, and TCRdb kept only the in-frame ones, dropping some. The data hold 70,000 or so clones, with 90% observed a single time. The clonotype originates from a man between 65 and 85 years old with urothelial cancer. The sequencing here drew on PBMCs, taken around atezolizumab (anti-PD-L1) treatment. V gene TRBV27 combines with J gene TRBJ1-1; D is unclear. DNA of the CDR3: TGTGCCAGCAGTCTTCTTGCAGTCACTGAAGCTTTCTTT. Translated: CASSLLAVTEAFF.